This T cell receptor (beta chain) stems from a study of blood T cell repertoires in COVID-19. Study in general: The United States, Italy and Spain supplied acute and convalescent COVID-19 samples. Nucleic acid was either cDNA or gDNA, and it came from T cells, B-cell-depleted T cells, or PBMCs.

Recruited during active infection, patients (from Seattle) were subsequently followed longitudinally. CDR1 and CDR2 from the germline V gene are GTSNPN and SVGIG (reference sequence). The CDR3 loop spans 17 amino acids. The germline V and J ends were trimmed by 3 bases and 6 bases, with 24 bases remaining between them. Authors' analysis steps: The authors estimated nucleated cell counts from reference gene primer amplification. Repertoires were generated with immunoSEQ multiplex PCR, while TCRdb's copy carries only in-frame clones and drops some. D and trimming come from the DNA, and the V and J calls and clone size come from that table. This table holds approximately 480,000 clones, 89% found once.

The rearrangement links TRBV30 to TRBJ1-5; possible D gene TRBD1, 5 bases. This TCR derives from a man aged 18-30 years with COVID-19, enrolled during active disease. Sequenced sample: peripheral blood. The CDR3 DNA reads as TGTGCCTGGAGAAGGGGAACGATGGCAGGTAGAGGTCAGCCCCAGCATTTT. It encodes CAWRRGTMAGRGQPQHF.